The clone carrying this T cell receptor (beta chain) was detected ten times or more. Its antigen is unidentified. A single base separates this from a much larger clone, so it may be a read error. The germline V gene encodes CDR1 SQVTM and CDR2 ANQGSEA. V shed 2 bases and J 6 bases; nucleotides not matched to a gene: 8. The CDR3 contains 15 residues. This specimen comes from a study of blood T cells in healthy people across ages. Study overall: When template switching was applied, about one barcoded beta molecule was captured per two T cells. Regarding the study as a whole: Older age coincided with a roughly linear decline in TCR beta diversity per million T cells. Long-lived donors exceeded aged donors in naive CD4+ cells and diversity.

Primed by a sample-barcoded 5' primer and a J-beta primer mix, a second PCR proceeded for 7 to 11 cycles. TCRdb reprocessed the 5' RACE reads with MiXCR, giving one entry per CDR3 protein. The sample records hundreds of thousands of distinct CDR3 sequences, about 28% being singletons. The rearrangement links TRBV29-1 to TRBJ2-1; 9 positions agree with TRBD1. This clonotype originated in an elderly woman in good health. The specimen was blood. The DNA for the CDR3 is TGCAGCGTTGAATTAAGGGGACAGGGCGGCAATGAGCAGTTCTTC. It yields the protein CSVELRGQGGNEQFF.